Below are 26 T cell receptor beta chains sequenced from a single sample in a study of CD8 T cells in Susac syndrome. An input of roughly 0.5 to 1 ug of RNA was subjected to reverse transcription using random hexamers. TCRdb reprocessed the immunoSEQ multiplex PCR reads with MiXCR, giving one entry per CDR3 protein. The table includes some 300,000 distinct CDR3 sequences, 65% to 90% detected once. Sequencing was carried out using CD8+ T cells from PBMCs. Receptors were obtained from a human donor with multiple sclerosis.

The V and J genes are TRBV10-1 and TRBJ1-1, with D maybe TRBD1 (5 bases). Trimming took off 2 bases at V and 6 bases at J, with 28 bases between the two ends. The CDR3 has 19 residues. CDR1 and CDR2 from the germline V gene are WNHNN and SYGVQD (reference sequence). CDR3 nucleotides: TGCGCCAGCAGTGAGAGTCAGGGTTATCGGCCGGAGAGGCCCGCTGAAGCTTTCTTT. Residues: CASSESQGYRPERPAEAFF.

The V call is TRBV4-3, the J call TRBJ2-3; 8 nucleotides agree with TRBD2. The germline V gene encodes CDR1 LGHNA and CDR2 YSLEER. Trimming at V came to 0 bases and at J to 2 bases, leaving 10 bases not matched to a gene. The CDR3 spans 18 residues. The CDR3: CASSQDVTTSAYTDTQYF. CDR3 bases: TGCGCCAGCAGCCAAGATGTCACGACTAGCGCCTACACAGATACGCAGTATTTT.

The chain carries TRBV7-9 and TRBJ2-1, with 7 bases lining up with TRBD2. V lost 6 bases to trimming and J lost 12 bases; unmatched junction nucleotides: 23. The V gene's germline CDR1 is SEHNR and CDR2 FQNEAQ (reference sequence). This CDR3 has 17 residues. In DNA, the CDR3 is TGTGCCAGCAGACCCCGGGGGAAGCGGGACTCCCGATCGGGGCAGTTCTTC. This sequence encodes CASRPRGKRDSRSGQFF.

V gene TRBV28 combines with J gene TRBJ2-2; unclear D gene. Germline CDR1 MDHEN, CDR2 SYDVKM. With 5 bases removed from V and 4 bases from J, the gap between germline ends came to 14 bases. CDR3 length equals 15 residues. The CDR3 region is CASSRDSVGTGELFF. In DNA, the CDR3 is TGTGCCAGCAGTCGCGATAGTGTGGGCACCGGGGAGCTGTTTTTT. Looking up the rest from reference TRBV28 and TRBJ2-2 gives the full variable domain: DVKVTQSSRYLVKRTGEKVFLECVQDMDHENMFWYRQDPGLGLRLIYFSYDVKMKEKGDIPEGYSVSREKKERFSLILESASTNQTSMYLCASSRDSVGTGELFFGEGSRLTVL.

The chain is built from TRBV4-3 and TRBJ2-1; D might be TRBD2 (5 bases). V lost 0 bases and J lost 9, with 15 bases in between. The CDR3 is 15 residues long. Germline V gene lookup returns CDR1 LGHNA and CDR2 YSLEER. CDR3 loop: CASSQERRLAGEQFF. The CDR3 bases are TGCGCCAGCAGCCAAGAGAGACGTCTCGCGGGTGAGCAGTTCTTC.

Written as DNA, the CDR3 is TGTGCCAGCAGTAGCCTGGACAACACTGAAGCTTTCTTT. Translating gives CASSSLDNTEAFF. This chain joins TRBV28 and TRBJ1-1; unclear D gene. Trimming shortened V by 5 bases and J by 2 bases, and 9 bases separated the two germline ends. The CDR3 loop spans 13 amino acids. From germline, CDR1 is MDHEN and CDR2 SYDVKM.

J is TRBJ2-3 and V is TRBV7-9, with D perhaps TRBD1 or TRBD2 (5 bases each). With 5 bases removed from V and 6 bases from J, the gap between germline ends came to 21 bases. CDR1 is SEHNR, CDR2 FQNEAQ, per germline (reference sequence). The CDR3 runs to 16 residues. CDR3 sequence: CASSLLGESVLDTQYF. The CDR3 DNA reads TGTGCCAGCAGCCTCCTGGGGGAGTCGGTTTTGGATACGCAGTATTTT.

This clonotype was counted between two and nine times. The rearrangement joins TRBV6-2 or TRBV6-3 to TRBJ2-1, with 12 bases that match TRBD2. V lost 5 bases and J lost 8; bases outside the gene matches: 4. From germline, CDR1 is MNHEY and CDR2 SVGEGT. This CDR3 has 14 amino acids. CDR3 protein: CASSLAGGPYEQFF. CDR3 DNA sequence: TGTGCCAGCAGTCTAGCGGGAGGGCCTTATGAGCAGTTCTTC.

This clonotype was seen only a few times. The CDR3 DNA follows: TGTGCCAGCAGTTACCAGGGCCGAGATACGCAGTATTTT. Translating gives CASSYQGRDTQYF. The V and J genes are TRBV27 and TRBJ2-3; perhaps TRBD1 as D (5 bases). The CDR3 runs 13 residues. Germline loops: CDR1 MNHEY, CDR2 SMNVEV (reference sequence). Trimming stripped 4 bases from V and 5 bases from J, with 10 bases between.

This chain links TRBV7-9 with TRBJ1-3; D is unclear. In germline, CDR1 is SEHNR, CDR2 FQNEAQ (reference sequence). Between the trimmed V and J ends, which lost 11 bases and 6 bases, there was a span of 11 bases. CDR3 size: 11 residues. CDR3 in amino acids: CAVPEENTIYF. CDR3 bases: TGTGCCGTCCCGGAGGAAAACACCATATATTTT.

This clonotype appeared a single time. This chain uses TRBV30 with TRBJ1-6; 8 bases align to TRBD1. The CDR3 runs to 14 residues. J lost 15 bases, V lost 4 bases, and 14 bases had no gene match. The V gene's germline CDR1 is GTSNPN and CDR2 SVGIG (reference sequence). The chain's CDR3 is CAWTEGQGGTLLHF. The CDR3 nucleotides are TGTGCCTGGACCGAAGGACAGGGCGGCACACTCCTCCACTTT.

This clonotype has just a few counts. The chain couples TRBV19 to TRBJ1-5; tentative D call: TRBD1 (6 bases). Trimming removed 4 bases at V and 0 bases at J, with 13 bases between. Germline V CDR1 and CDR2: LNHDA, SQIVND (reference sequence). CDR3 size: 16 residues. The CDR3 here is CASSKDSEYSNQPQHF. The CDR3, as DNA: TGTGCCAGTAGTAAGGACAGTGAGTATAGCAATCAGCCCCAGCATTTT.

The rearrangement joins TRBV16 to TRBJ1-5; TRBD1 matches 7 bases. The CDR3 covers 13 residues. CDR1 is KGHSY, CDR2 FQNENV, per germline. V gave up 5 bases and J gave up 7 bases; unmatched junction bases: 5. CDR3 bases: TGTGCCAGCAGCGAGGACAGGTCCCAGCCCCAGCATTTT. Protein: CASSEDRSQPQHF.

The chain couples TRBV7-9 to TRBJ2-5, with 8 bases lining up with TRBD1. This CDR3 has 16 residues. From germline, CDR1 is SEHNR and CDR2 FQNEAQ (reference sequence). V lost 5 bases to trimming and J lost 5 bases; unmatched junction nucleotides: 13. CDR3 bases: TGTGCCAGCAGCCCGGCCGGGGCAGGGGGCTTCGAGACCCAGTACTTC. Translation: CASSPAGAGGFETQYF.

This clonotype showed up just a few times. The rearrangement joins TRBV27 to TRBJ2-2; 7 bases match TRBD1. The CDR3 has 15 amino acids. Germline CDR1 and CDR2: MNHEY and SMNVEV (reference sequence). The V gene end was trimmed by 4 bases and the J gene end by 4 bases; junction bases not matched to a gene: 6. The CDR3 bases are TGTGCCAGCAGTTCCCGTAGGGGGCCCACCGGGGAGCTGTTTTTT. Protein sequence: CASSSRRGPTGELFF.

The V gene is TRBV4-3, the J gene TRBJ1-6, with 7 positions matching TRBD1. V shed 3 bases and J 12 bases; nucleotides not matched to a gene: 14. The CDR3 has 16 amino acids. Germline assignment: CDR1 LGHNA and CDR2 YSLEER. The CDR3 nucleotides are TGCGCCAGCAGCCAGGAGACAGGGCTAGGGGGCTTACCCCTCCACTTT. Protein sequence: CASSQETGLGGLPLHF.

V is TRBV20-1 and J is TRBJ1-5; 12 bases are shared with TRBD1. The germline V gene has CDR1 DFQATT and CDR2 SNEGSKA (reference sequence). With 5 bases clipped from V and 0 bases from J, the junction kept 14 bases outside the gene matches. The CDR3 is 19 amino acids. The CDR3: CSALRPPGTGGGSNQPQHF. The CDR3 DNA is TGCAGTGCTCTACGGCCCCCGGGGACAGGGGGCGGTAGCAATCAGCCCCAGCATTTT.

The J gene is TRBJ2-7, the V gene TRBV6-1; TRBD2 agrees at 9 bases. CDR1 MNHNS and CDR2 SASEGT come from the germline V gene. V dropped 6 bases and J dropped 3; count of bases not matched to a gene: 9. This CDR3 contains 15 residues. The CDR3 DNA sequence: TGTGCCAGCAGGGATCCGGGACTAGCTTACTACGAGCAGTACTTC. Protein product: CASRDPGLAYYEQYF.

The V call is TRBV27, the J call TRBJ2-2; 11 nucleotides agree with TRBD2. Germline-derived CDR1 and CDR2 are MNHEY and SMNVEV (reference sequence). With 6 bases clipped from V and 6 bases from J, the junction kept 9 bases outside the gene matches. The CDR3 sequence is 16 residues long. The CDR3 here is CASSRIAGGPPGELFF. The CDR3 coding sequence is TGTGCCAGCAGCCGTATAGCGGGAGGGCCTCCCGGGGAGCTGTTTTTT.

The rearrangement uses TRBV14 and TRBJ2-7; the match to TRBD2 covers 8 bases. In germline, CDR1 is SGHDN, CDR2 FVKESK. The V gene end was trimmed by 1 base and the J gene end by 3 bases; junction bases not matched to a gene: 8. The CDR3 consists of 16 residues. CDR3 nucleotide sequence: TGTGCCAGCAGCCAAGTCTCCGGACTAGCAGACTACGAGCAGTACTTC. Translation gives CASSQVSGLADYEQYF.

The sample holds one count of this clonotype. The chain carries TRBV11-2 and TRBJ2-1; tentative D call: TRBD2 (6 bases). This CDR3 is 16 amino acids long. Germline CDR1 and CDR2: SGHAT and FQNNGV. The V end lost 5 bases, the J end lost 9 bases, and 23 bases lay between the germline ends. Here the CDR3 DNA reads TGTGCCAGCAGCCCACCTCAATCGCTAGCGTTAACTGAGCAGTTCTTC. The encoded protein is CASSPPQSLALTEQFF.

This clonotype turned up a few times. The genes are TRBV13 and TRBJ1-3; D gene ambiguous. CDR1 is PRHDT, CDR2 FYEKMQ, per germline (reference sequence). V was trimmed by 6 bases and J by 0 bases, leaving 6 bases between them. This CDR3 region has 13 residues. CDR3 amino acids: CASSDFSGNTIYF. In DNA, the CDR3 is TGTGCCAGCAGTGACTTCTCTGGAAACACCATATATTTT.

For this clonotype: One end of the junction does not line up with germline, which may come from a read error. V and J are TRBV5-6 and TRBJ2-5; 12 bases map to TRBD2. This CDR3 contains 16 residues. Looked up from germline, CDR1 is SGHDT and CDR2 is YYEEEE. The CDR3 sequence is CASNLASGRAWETQYF. In nucleotides, the CDR3 is TGTGCCAGCAACTTGGCTAGCGGGAGGGCCTGGGAGACCCAGTACTTC.

The chain combines TRBV15 with TRBJ2-7; 9 nucleotides match TRBD1. Germline CDR1 and CDR2: LNHNV and YYDKDF (reference sequence). The CDR3 length is 16 residues. Trimming removed 5 bases from V and 5 bases from J; junction bases left unmatched: 13. As DNA, the CDR3 is TGTGCCACCAGCCGCCGGACAGGGGAGTTCCAGGACGAGCAGTACTTC. Protein product: CATSRRTGEFQDEQYF.

The chain carries TRBV11-2 and TRBJ1-1; TRBD1 agrees at 8 bases. This CDR3 region has 20 residues. V was pared by 0 bases and J by 0 bases, with 15 bases of the junction left unmatched. Germline CDR1 and CDR2: SGHAT and FQNNGV. CDR3 DNA sequence: TGTGCCAGCAGCTTAGAAAGCCCGGGGGAGACAGGGGAGATGAACACTGAAGCTTTCTTT. Protein: CASSLESPGETGEMNTEAFF.

The V gene is TRBV19, the J gene TRBJ2-1; TRBD2 aligns across 12 bases. This CDR3 is built from 17 residues. With 6 bases clipped from V and 4 bases from J, the junction kept 10 bases outside the gene matches. Per germline, CDR1 LNHDA and CDR2 SQIVND (reference sequence). The CDR3 bases are TGTGCCAGTAGCTTTAACCCGGGACTAGCGGGTTACAATGAGCAGTTCTTC. Protein product: CASSFNPGLAGYNEQFF.